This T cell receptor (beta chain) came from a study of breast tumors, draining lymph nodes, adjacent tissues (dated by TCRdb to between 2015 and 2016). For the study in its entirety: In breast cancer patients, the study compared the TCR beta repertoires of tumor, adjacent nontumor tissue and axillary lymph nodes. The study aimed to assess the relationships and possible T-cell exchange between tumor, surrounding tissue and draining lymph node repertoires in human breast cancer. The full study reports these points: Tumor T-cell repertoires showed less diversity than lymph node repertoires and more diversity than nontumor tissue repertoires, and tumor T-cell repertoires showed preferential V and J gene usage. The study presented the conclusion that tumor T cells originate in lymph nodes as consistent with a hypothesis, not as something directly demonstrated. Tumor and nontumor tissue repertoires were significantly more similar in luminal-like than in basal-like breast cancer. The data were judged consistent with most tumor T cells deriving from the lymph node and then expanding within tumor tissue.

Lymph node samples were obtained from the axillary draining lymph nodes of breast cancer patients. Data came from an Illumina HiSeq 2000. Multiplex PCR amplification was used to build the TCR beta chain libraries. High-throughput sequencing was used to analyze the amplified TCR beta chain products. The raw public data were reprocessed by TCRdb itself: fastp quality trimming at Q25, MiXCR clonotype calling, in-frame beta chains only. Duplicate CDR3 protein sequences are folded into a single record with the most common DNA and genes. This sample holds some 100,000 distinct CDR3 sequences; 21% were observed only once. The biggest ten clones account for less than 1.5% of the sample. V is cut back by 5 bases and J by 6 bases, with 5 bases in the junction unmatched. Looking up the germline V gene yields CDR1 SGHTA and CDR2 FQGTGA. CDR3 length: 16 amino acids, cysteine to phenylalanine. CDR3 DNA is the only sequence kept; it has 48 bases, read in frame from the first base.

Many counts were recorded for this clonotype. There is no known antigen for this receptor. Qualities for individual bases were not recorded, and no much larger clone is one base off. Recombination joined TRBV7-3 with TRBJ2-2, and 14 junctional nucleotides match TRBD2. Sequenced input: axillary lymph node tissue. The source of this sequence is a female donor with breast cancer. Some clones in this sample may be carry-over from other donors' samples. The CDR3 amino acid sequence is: CASSPRLAGGPGELFF. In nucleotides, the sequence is TGTGCCAGCAGCCCCCGACTAGCGGGGGGGCCCGGGGAGCTGTTTTTT. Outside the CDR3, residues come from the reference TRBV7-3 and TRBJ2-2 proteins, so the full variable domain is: GAGVSQTPSNKVTEKGKYVELRCDPISGHTALYWYRQSLGQGPEFLIYFQGTGAADDSGLPNDRFFAVRPEGSVSTLKIQRTERGDSAVYLCASSPRLAGGPGELFFGEGSRLTVL.